These 9 T cell receptor beta chains came from one sample sequenced in a study of radiotherapy plus CTLA-4 blockade in lung cancer. The protocol was immunoSEQ multiplex PCR, while the TCRdb copy is restricted to in-frame clones and leaves out a portion. The sample includes about 39,000 clones, more than 70% of them seen just once. Sample: peripheral blood, taken from a patient treated with radiotherapy plus ipilimumab. These receptors were collected from a human donor with non-small cell lung cancer that progressed on radiotherapy plus ipilimumab.

The chain uses TRBV9 and TRBJ2-5; 8 bases are a match to TRBD2. The CDR3 runs 15 residues. Germline CDR1 reads SGDLS; CDR2 reads YYNGEE. After removal of 1 base from V and 0 bases from J, the junction contained 2 bases not matched to a gene. The CDR3 protein is CASSVRGGYQETQYF. Here the CDR3 DNA reads TGTGCCAGCAGCGTACGCGGGGGGTACCAAGAGACCCAGTACTTC.

The V gene is TRBV11-1, the J gene TRBJ2-1; possibly TRBD2 for D (5 bases). This CDR3 comprises 15 residues. The germline V gene has CDR1 SGHAT and CDR2 FQDESV (reference sequence). Trimming left V 2 bases short and J 7 bases short, with 15 bases between. CDR3: CASSLRGSLGNEQFF. The CDR3 DNA sequence: TGTGCCAGCAGCTTAAGAGGGAGTTTGGGGAATGAGCAGTTCTTC.

This clone was observed a handful of times. The chain has TRBV29-1 and TRBJ2-7; possible D gene TRBD1, 6 bases. The V gene's germline CDR1 is SQVTM and CDR2 ANQGSEA. Trimming removed 4 bases at V and 3 bases at J, with 16 bases between. The length of the CDR3 is 14 residues. CDR3 coding DNA: TGCAGCGTTGCAGGGGACCCAGAGGTCTACGAGCAGTACTTC. Protein: CSVAGDPEVYEQYF.

The V and J genes are TRBV2 and TRBJ2-2; D gene unclear. CDR1 is SNHLY, CDR2 FYNNEI, per germline. Trimming took off 3 bases at V and 4 bases at J, with 9 bases between the two ends. CDR3 length: 14 amino acids. This chain's CDR3 is CASSERWSTGELFF. The CDR3 DNA is TGTGCCAGCAGTGAGAGATGGTCCACCGGGGAGCTGTTTTTT.

This rearrangement joins TRBV19 to TRBJ1-2, with 7 bases that match TRBD1. The germline gives CDR1 LNHDA, CDR2 SQIVND (reference sequence). The CDR3 is 14 amino acids. The V gene end was trimmed by 5 bases and the J gene end by 3 bases; junction bases not matched to a gene: 6. This CDR3 is CASSPDRVDYGYTF. DNA for the CDR3: TGTGCCAGTAGTCCAGACAGGGTGGACTATGGCTACACCTTC.

The chain employs TRBV7-2 and TRBJ1-1; 12 positions agree with TRBD1. Germline CDR1 is SGHTA and CDR2 is FQGNSA. V shed 5 bases, J shed 5 bases, and the junction held 9 bases outside the gene matches. The CDR3 is 16 residues long. As DNA, the CDR3 is TGTGCCAGCAGCCCCGGGACAGGGGGCGCGAGTACTGAAGCTTTCTTT. Encoded protein: CASSPGTGGASTEAFF.

The chain joins TRBV6-5 to TRBJ2-3, with D uncertain. The length of the CDR3 is 11 residues. The germline gives CDR1 MNHEY, CDR2 SVGAGI. Trimming stripped 6 bases from V and 9 bases from J, with 10 bases between. DNA of the CDR3: TGTGCCAGCAGCTCAGAAAGAACGCAGTATTTT. Its translation: CASSSERTQYF.

The J gene is TRBJ2-3, the V gene TRBV19, with a weak D call TRBD2 (6 bases). The ends were cut back, 3 bases at V and 4 bases at J, with 14 bases in the middle. The CDR3 is 15 residues long. Germline V gene sequence: CDR1 LNHDA, CDR2 SQIVND (reference sequence). The DNA of the CDR3 is TGTGCCAGTAGTATCGGCGGGGCAGGTGCAGATACGCAGTATTTT. Its translation is CASSIGGAGADTQYF. Full variable domain (rest looked up from reference TRBV19 and TRBJ2-3): DGGITQSPKYLFRKEGQNVTLSCEQNLNHDAMYWYRQDPGQGLRLIYYSQIVNDFQKGDIAEGYSVSREKKESFPLTVTSAQKNPTAFYLCASSIGGAGADTQYFGPGTRLTVL.

The chain carries TRBV7-3 and TRBJ2-3, with 12 bases that match TRBD2. This CDR3 has 16 residues. Germline CDR1 is SGHTA and CDR2 is FQGTGA. V was pared by 8 bases and J by 0 bases, with 6 bases of the junction left unmatched. The CDR3 DNA follows: TGTGCCAGCCAGACTAGCGGGGGCTCTAGCACAGATACGCAGTATTTT. Translated: CASQTSGGSSTDTQYF. Full variable domain (remainder filled in from reference TRBV7-3 and TRBJ2-3): GAGVSQTPSNKVTEKGKYVELRCDPISGHTALYWYRQSLGQGPEFLIYFQGTGAADDSGLPNDRFFAVRPEGSVSTLKIQRTERGDSAVYLCASQTSGGSSTDTQYFGPGTRLTVL.